These 19 T cell receptor beta chains were sequenced from one sample in a study of cytomegalovirus exposure and HLA in healthy donors. PCR employed 60 Vbeta and 13 Jbeta primers. Method: immunoSEQ multiplex PCR; TCRdb's copy keeps in-frame clones and lacks some. The data contain some 200,000 clones, 65% to 85% of them seen just once; the ten biggest clones take up 2.5% to 3.5%. The sequencing sample was made of PBMCs. Receptors were obtained from a woman under 40 in good health and CMV-seronegative.

The chain employs TRBV28 and TRBJ2-5; D may be TRBD1 (5 bases). The germline V and J ends were trimmed by 2 bases and 1 base, with 14 bases remaining between them. The CDR3 is 16 amino acids. Germline V lookup: CDR1 MDHEN, CDR2 SYDVKM. CDR3 DNA sequence: TGTGCCAGCAGTTTAAGGACACCTCCCCGCCAAGAGACCCAGTACTTC. Translating it yields CASSLRTPPRQETQYF.

This clone was recorded only once. This chain connects TRBV27 to TRBJ1-5; no firm D call. CDR1 MNHEY and CDR2 SMNVEV come from the germline V gene (reference sequence). The CDR3 contains 12 residues. V lost 5 bases, J lost 5 bases, and 7 bases lay in between. The CDR3 bases are TGTGCCAGCAGTCCCCCGTATCAGCCCCAGCATTTT. As protein: CASSPPYQPQHF.

The sample holds one count of this clone. This chain links TRBV7-9 with TRBJ2-7; 8 nucleotides agree with TRBD2. The germline V gene has CDR1 SEHNR and CDR2 FQNEAQ (reference sequence). The CDR3 is 16 residues long. J lost 4 bases, V lost 4 bases, and 12 bases had no gene match. CDR3 residues: CASSSNALAGLYEQYF. The CDR3 DNA sequence: TGTGCCAGCAGCTCCAACGCCTTAGCGGGACTTTACGAGCAGTACTTC.

In this sample, this clone turned up once. The chain carries TRBV5-4 and TRBJ1-4; D not resolved. From germline, CDR1 is SGHNT and CDR2 YYREEE (reference sequence). This CDR3 contains 14 residues. With 1 base removed from V and 7 bases from J, the gap between germline ends came to 11 bases. The CDR3 DNA reads as TGTGCCAGCAGCTTGTTGGCCCTAGGTGAAAAACTGTTTTTT. It yields the protein CASSLLALGEKLFF.

For this clone: The junction departs from germline at one end; a sequencing error may be responsible. This chain connects TRBV5-1 to TRBJ1-2; D may be TRBD1 (5 bases). Germline V gives CDR1 SGHRS, CDR2 YFSETQ. The CDR3 extends over 15 amino acids. CDR3 protein: CASSLAEGLLYGYPF. CDR3 coding DNA: TGCGCCAGCAGCTTGGCGGAGGGGCTACTCTATGGCTACCCCTTC.

The rearrangement links TRBV6-1 to TRBJ1-2; 11 bases map to TRBD1. The CDR3 consists of 14 residues. The V segment lost 4 bases and the J segment 6 bases; nucleotides outside the gene matches: 4. CDR1 and CDR2 from the germline V gene are MNHNS and SASEGT. CDR3 sequence: CASSGDRGKNGYTF. For the CDR3, the DNA is TGTGCCAGCAGTGGGGACAGGGGGAAGAATGGCTACACCTTC.

In its sample, this clone was seen a few times. The genes are TRBV6-5 and TRBJ1-5, with a tentative D call TRBD1 (6 bases). This CDR3 is 13 amino acids long. From germline, CDR1 is MNHEY and CDR2 SVGAGI. The V end lost 5 bases, the J end lost 3 bases, and 8 bases lay between the germline ends. In nucleotides, the CDR3 is TGTGCCAGCAGTACAGGGTTCAATCAGCCCCAGCATTTT. This codes for CASSTGFNQPQHF.

In the case of this clone: The junction differs from germline at one of its ends, possibly a read error. V and J are TRBV7-9 and TRBJ2-6; the match to TRBD2 covers 11 bases. The CDR3 is 18 residues long. CDR1 and CDR2 from the germline V gene are SEHNR and FQNEAQ (reference sequence). CDR3 sequence reads: CSSSLSASGRTGANVLTF. The CDR3 nucleotides read TGTTCCAGCAGCCTATCAGCTAGCGGGAGGACTGGGGCCAACGTCCTGACTTTC.

The chain combines TRBV2 with TRBJ2-7; 8 bases agree with TRBD2. With V trimmed by 8 bases and J by 3 bases, 6 bases remained unmatched. This CDR3 spans 13 amino acids. CDR1 is SNHLY, CDR2 FYNNEI, per germline. CDR3 DNA sequence: TGTGCCAGCCTCCAGGGACTAGACTACGAGCAGTACTTC. This encodes CASLQGLDYEQYF.

The chain links TRBV6-1 to TRBJ2-3, with D possibly TRBD2 on 7 matching bases. This CDR3 has 15 amino acids. V lost 0 bases to trimming and J lost 4 bases, with 11 bases between them. Germline values: CDR1 MNHNS, CDR2 SASEGT. The CDR3 spells CASSEAEGGPDTQYF. DNA of the CDR3: TGTGCCAGCAGTGAAGCGGAGGGGGGGCCAGATACGCAGTATTTT.

The rearrangement links TRBV11-3 to TRBJ1-1; a weak D match, TRBD1 (5 bases). The germline V gene has CDR1 SGHNT and CDR2 YENEEA. Trimming took 8 bases from V and 0 from J, leaving 7 bases between them. This CDR3 contains 12 residues. CDR3 protein: CASGHMNTEAFF. Written as DNA, the CDR3 is TGTGCCAGCGGACACATGAACACTGAAGCTTTCTTT.

V is TRBV7-9 and J is TRBJ2-3, with TRBD2 identical over 10 bases. Germline loops: CDR1 SEHNR, CDR2 FQNEAQ (reference sequence). This CDR3 has 17 amino acids. V shed 4 bases, J shed 3 bases, and the junction held 10 bases outside the gene matches. In DNA form, the CDR3 reads TGTGCCAGCAGCTGGGGCGATAGCGGGGGGCCTACAGATACGCAGTATTTT. It yields the protein CASSWGDSGGPTDTQYF.

The chain combines TRBV19 with TRBJ1-5, with D possibly being TRBD1 (5 bases). Germline CDR1 and CDR2: LNHDA and SQIVND (reference sequence). Trimming left V 4 bases short and J 7 bases short, with 20 bases between. There are 16 residues in the CDR3. CDR3 residues: CASSNPETAFGQPQHF. The CDR3 DNA follows: TGTGCCAGTAGTAACCCCGAGACAGCCTTCGGGCAGCCCCAGCATTTT.

This clone was seen a single time. The chain is built from TRBV5-6 and TRBJ2-5, with a weak D call TRBD1 (6 bases). The last part of the DNA fits TRBJ2-7 better; the J call may be wrong. Germline values: CDR1 SGHDT, CDR2 YYEEEE. The CDR3 has 17 amino acids. CDR3 in amino acids: CASSPRPTGPRSYEQYF. As DNA, the CDR3 is TGTGCCAGCAGCCCGCGCCCGACAGGACCGCGCTCCTACGAGCAGTACTTC.

The rearrangement uses TRBV6-1 and TRBJ2-5, with D perhaps TRBD2 (6 bases). CDR3 length equals 16 residues. Per germline, CDR1 MNHNS and CDR2 SASEGT. V was shortened by 1 base and J by 0 bases, with 12 bases between the two germline ends. The CDR3 DNA follows: TGTGCCAGCAGTGAAGAGGTTGGGGACTACCAAGAGACCCAGTACTTC. Translated: CASSEEVGDYQETQYF.

This clone was detected once. The rearrangement joins TRBV11-2 to TRBJ2-1, with D possibly TRBD2 on 5 matching bases. The V gene's germline CDR1 is SGHAT and CDR2 FQNNGV. The V and J ends lost 5 bases and 2 bases respectively, with 19 bases between them. The CDR3 consists of 17 residues. CDR3 sequence reads: CASSLGPGSPPYNEQFF. CDR3 nucleotide sequence: TGTGCCAGCAGCCTCGGCCCGGGGAGTCCCCCCTACAATGAGCAGTTCTTC.

Note on this clone: An end of the junction does not agree with germline; a read error may underlie this. The rearrangement uses TRBV7-9 and TRBJ1-1; tentatively, D is TRBD1 (5 bases). The V gene's germline CDR1 is SEHNR and CDR2 FQNEAQ (reference sequence). The CDR3 covers 14 residues. The CDR3 protein is CSSSLGGGNTEAFF. CDR3 sequence (DNA): TGTTCCAGCAGCTTAGGCGGGGGGAACACTGAAGCTTTCTTT.

This sequence joins TRBV2 and TRBJ1-5; D remains ambiguous. The CDR3 sequence is 16 residues long. The ends were cut back, 2 bases at V and 2 bases at J, with 13 bases in the middle. CDR1 SNHLY and CDR2 FYNNEI come from the germline V gene. DNA for the CDR3: TGTGCCAGCAGTGAATCGGAGGGTTGGGGCAATCAGCCCCAGCATTTT. It yields the protein CASSESEGWGNQPQHF.

This clone occurred a few times. CDR3 sequence: CSVEEFGGGEETQYF. In DNA form, the CDR3 reads TGCAGCGTTGAAGAGTTCGGGGGGGGAGAAGAGACCCAGTACTTC. The gene calls are TRBV29-1 and TRBJ2-5, with TRBD2 matching over 8 bases. This CDR3 contains 15 residues. Germline assignment: CDR1 SQVTM and CDR2 ANQGSEA. After removal of 0 bases from V and 3 bases from J, the junction contained 6 bases not matched to a gene.